This TCR beta chain appears in the sequencing data of a study of beta chain features in type 1 diabetes. This clone was counted many times. Its antigen is not known. Germline CDR1 is SGHRS and CDR2 is YFSETQ. This CDR3 is built from 14 residues. V lost 2 bases, J lost 14 bases, and 12 bases stayed unmatched. Broader study findings: cDNA sequencing could over-represent cells with high TCR expression. Patients with type 1 diabetes carried fewer insertions and had more deletions at their VDJ junctions. Shorter templates might be favored by PCR, and equally so in patients and in controls. Unsettled here was the matter of whether HLA type influences TCRB rearrangement.

cDNA synthesis used the whole RNA isolate, giving expressed TCRB sequences. Repertoires were generated with immunoSEQ multiplex PCR, while TCRdb's copy carries only in-frame clones and drops some. The top ten clones hold roughly 1.4% of a sample with 130,000 to 150,000 clones, about 10% of them seen once. The TCR sequence derives from a man younger than 30 in good health. Sequencing input: naive CD4+ T cells from blood. The chain uses TRBV5-1 and TRBJ1-4; 7 positions match TRBD1. Here the CDR3 DNA reads TGCGCCAGCAGCTTAGGACAGGACAAAGATCGGCTGTTTTTT. Its translation is CASSLGQDKDRLFF.